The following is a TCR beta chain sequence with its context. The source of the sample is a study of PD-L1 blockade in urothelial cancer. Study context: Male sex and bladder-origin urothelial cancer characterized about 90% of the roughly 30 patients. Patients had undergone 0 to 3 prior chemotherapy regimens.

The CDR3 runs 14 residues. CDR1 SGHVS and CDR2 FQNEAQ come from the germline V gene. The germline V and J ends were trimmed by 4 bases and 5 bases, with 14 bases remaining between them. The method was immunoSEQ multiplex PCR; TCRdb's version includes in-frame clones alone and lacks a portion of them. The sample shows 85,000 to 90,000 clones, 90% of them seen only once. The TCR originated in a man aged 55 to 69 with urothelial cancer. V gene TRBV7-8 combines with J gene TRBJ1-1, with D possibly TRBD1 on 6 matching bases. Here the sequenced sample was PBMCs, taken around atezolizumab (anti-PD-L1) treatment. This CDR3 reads CASSWEGVGTEAFF. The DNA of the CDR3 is TGTGCCAGCAGCTGGGAGGGGGTCGGGACTGAAGCTTTCTTT. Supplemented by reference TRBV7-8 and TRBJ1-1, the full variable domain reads GAGVSQSPRYKVAKRGQDVALRCDPISGHVSLFWYQQALGQGPEFLTYFQNEAQLDKSGLPSDRFFAERPEGSVSTLKIQRTQQEDSAVYLCASSWEGVGTEAFFGQGTRLTVV.